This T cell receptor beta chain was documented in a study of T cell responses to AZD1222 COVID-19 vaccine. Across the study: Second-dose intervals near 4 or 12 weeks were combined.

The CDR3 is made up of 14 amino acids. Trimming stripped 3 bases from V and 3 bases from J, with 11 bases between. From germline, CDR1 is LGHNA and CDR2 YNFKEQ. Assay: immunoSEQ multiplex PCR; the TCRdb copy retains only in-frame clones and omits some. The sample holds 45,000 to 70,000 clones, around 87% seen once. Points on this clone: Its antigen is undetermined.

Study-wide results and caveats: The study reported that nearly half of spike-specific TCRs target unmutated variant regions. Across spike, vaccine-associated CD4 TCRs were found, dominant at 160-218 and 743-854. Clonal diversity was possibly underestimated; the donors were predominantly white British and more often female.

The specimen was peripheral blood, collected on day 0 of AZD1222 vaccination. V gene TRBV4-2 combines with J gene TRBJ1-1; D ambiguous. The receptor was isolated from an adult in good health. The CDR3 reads CASSHGFKDTEAFF. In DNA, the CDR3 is TGTGCCAGCAGCCACGGGTTCAAGGACACTGAAGCTTTCTTT.